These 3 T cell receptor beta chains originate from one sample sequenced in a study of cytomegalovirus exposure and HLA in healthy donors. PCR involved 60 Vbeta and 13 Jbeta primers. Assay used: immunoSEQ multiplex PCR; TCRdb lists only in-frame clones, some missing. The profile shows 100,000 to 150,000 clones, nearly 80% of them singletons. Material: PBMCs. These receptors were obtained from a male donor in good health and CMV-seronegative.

Here the CDR3 reads CASSVGMDRNTEAFF. The CDR3 nucleotides read TGTGCCAGCAGCGTAGGAATGGACAGGAACACTGAAGCTTTCTTT. The genes are TRBV9 and TRBJ1-1; a weak D match, TRBD1 (6 bases). The V gene lost 0 bases and the J gene lost 1 base, with 10 bases spanning the gap. There are 15 residues in the CDR3. Germline-derived CDR1 and CDR2 are SGDLS and YYNGEE. The whole variable domain, filled in from reference TRBV9 and TRBJ1-1, reads DSGVTQTPKHLITATGQRVTLRCSPRSGDLSVYWYQQSLDQGLQFLIQYYNGEERAKGNILERFSAQQFPDLHSELNLSSLELGDSALYFCASSVGMDRNTEAFFGQGTRLTVV.

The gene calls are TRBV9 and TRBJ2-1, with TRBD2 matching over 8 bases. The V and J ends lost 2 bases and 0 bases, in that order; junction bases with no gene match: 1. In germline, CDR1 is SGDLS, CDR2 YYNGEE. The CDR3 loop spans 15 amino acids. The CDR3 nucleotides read TGTGCCAGCAGCGTCAGCGGGGGCTCCTACAATGAGCAGTTCTTC. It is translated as CASSVSGGSYNEQFF.

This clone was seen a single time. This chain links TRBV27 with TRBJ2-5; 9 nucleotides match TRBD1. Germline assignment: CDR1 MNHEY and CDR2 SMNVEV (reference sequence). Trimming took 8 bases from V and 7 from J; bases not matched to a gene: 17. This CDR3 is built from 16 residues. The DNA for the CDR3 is TGTGCCAGCGGGACTCGGGACAGGGCAAAAGTATGGACCCAGTACTTC. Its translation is CASGTRDRAKVWTQYF.